This entry is about one TCR beta chain. Its antigen is not identified. Libraries were prepared by immunoSEQ multiplex PCR; TCRdb keeps only in-frame clonotypes and omits some of them. The data show roughly 2.5 million clones, approximately 94% seen once. The record originates from a study of shared clonotypes between healthy human individuals. Study context: CD8 memory received one plate per donor, CD8 naive two, CD4 memory three and CD4 naive three.

CDR1 and CDR2 (germline): GTSNPN, SVGIG (reference sequence). The length of the CDR3 is 12 residues. Trimming took off 4 bases at V and 9 bases at J, with 13 bases between the two ends. Study-level findings and limits: Across subsets, estimated richness was generally greater for naive than for memory populations. Clonotype sharing across donors was expected to vary with sequencing depth.

The sample comprised naive CD4+ T cells sorted from blood. Subset of the sample: CD45RA+ positively selected. The chain employs TRBV30 and TRBJ1-5; D is uncertain. The TCR originated in a man between 18 and 35 years old in good health. CDR3 bases: TGTGCCTGGAATACACCGCTCACGCCCCAGCATTTT. This gives the protein CAWNTPLTPQHF.